The 2 T cell receptor beta chains in this list originate from one sample, sequenced in a study of T cells after yellow fever vaccination. TCRdb independently ran MiXCR on the 5' RACE reads; one entry per CDR3 protein. Of about 69,000 distinct CDR3 sequences in the sample, around 6.2% were seen once. Sequencing was performed on CD4+ T cells sorted from PBMCs, taken roughly 14 days after the first yellow fever vaccination. The source of these receptors is a man between 18 and 35 years old who received the YFV17D yellow fever vaccine.

About this clonotype itself: This may be a read error, as it is one base from a much larger clone. This chain joins TRBV2 and TRBJ1-5; D is uncertain. This CDR3 spans 15 amino acids. The germline V gene encodes CDR1 SNHLY and CDR2 FYNNEI. This CDR3 reads CASSANIPSNHPQHF. The CDR3, as DNA: TGTGCCAGCAGTGCCAATATCCCATCCAATCATCCCCAGCATTTT.

This clonotype occurred many times. For the CDR3, the DNA is TGTGCCAGCAGCCCGGGGAGTTTTAGCAATCAGCCCCAGCATTTT. Amino acids: CASSPGSFSNQPQHF. This rearrangement joins TRBV7-9 to TRBJ1-5; no firm D call. With 5 bases removed from V and 0 bases from J, the gap between germline ends came to 11 bases. The CDR3 runs to 15 residues. Germline CDR1 reads SEHNR; CDR2 reads FQNEAQ (reference sequence).